These T cell receptor beta chains were read from a single sample in a study of blood T cell repertoires in COVID-19. Clones were sequenced by immunoSEQ multiplex PCR, and TCRdb holds only the in-frame ones, with some missing. The data hold over 200,000 clones, with 75% to 90% observed a single time. The material sequenced was peripheral blood. The receptors shown here come from a man aged 40-49 years with acute or convalescent COVID-19. Each CDR3 is given with its conserved first and last residue. The order of the fields is D gene, CDR3 length, clone size, J gene, V gene, CDR3 protein, CDR3 DNA. The D gene is left open where the match is weak. Only part of the rows carry a size: once, few, many, or a class if the clone is expanded.

TRBD1,16,.,TRBJ1-2,TRBV25-1,CASSEFGTGINYGYTF,TGTGCCAGCAGTGAATTCGGGACAGGGATTAACTATGGCTACACCTTC
.,15,.,TRBJ2-3,TRBV9,CASSVEGRRVDTQYF,TGTGCCAGCAGCGTAGAAGGCAGGAGGGTAGATACGCAGTATTTT
.,18,.,TRBJ2-1,TRBV11-2,CASSLLHLGLSSYNEQFF,TGTGCCAGCAGCTTGCTCCACCTTGGACTGAGCTCCTACAATGAGCAGTTCTTC
TRBD1,17,.,TRBJ2-2,TRBV7-3,CASSVGTGEIWSGELFF,TGTGCCAGCAGCGTTGGGACAGGGGAAATTTGGTCCGGGGAGCTGTTTTTT
TRBD2,16,.,TRBJ2-1,TRBV9,CASSPLGGLAGNEQFF,TGTGCCAGCAGCCCCCTTGGGGGACTAGCGGGCAATGAGCAGTTCTTC
.,13,.,TRBJ1-2,TRBV4-1,CASSGGQNYGYTF,TGCGCCAGCAGTGGAGGACAGAACTATGGCTACACCTTC
TRBD2,16,.,TRBJ2-7,TRBV11-2,CASSSGWGGRFDEQYF,TGTGCCAGCAGCTCGGGCTGGGGCGGGAGATTTGACGAGCAGTACTTC
TRBD1,15,.,TRBJ2-7,TRBV5-1,CASTHGKGATYEQYF,TGCGCCAGCACTCATGGGAAGGGGGCAACCTACGAGCAGTACTTC
TRBD2,14,.,TRBJ2-7,TRBV7-2,CASRRTSGSYEQYF,TGTGCCAGCAGACGGACTAGTGGGTCCTACGAGCAGTACTTC
.,16,.,TRBJ1-1,TRBV19,CASSIREGRTNTEAFF,TGTGCCAGTAGTATAAGGGAGGGACGGACGAACACTGAAGCTTTCTTT
TRBD1,14,.,TRBJ2-7,TRBV3-1/TRBV3-2,CASSYRDRGYEQYF,TGTGCCAGCAGCTATCGGGACAGGGGCTACGAGCAGTACTTC
TRBD1,16,few,TRBJ2-2,TRBV2,CASSERTGGLSRELFF,TGTGCCAGCAGTGAAAGGACAGGGGGTCTGAGCAGGGAGCTGTTTTTT
.,14,.,TRBJ1-1,TRBV4-2,CASSQDRRGTEAFF,TGTGCCAGCAGCCAAGATAGACGAGGGACTGAAGCTTTCTTT
TRBD1,14,.,TRBJ2-7,TRBV6-5,CASSFQGGGLEQYF,TGTGCCAGCAGTTTCCAAGGGGGCGGACTCGAGCAGTACTTC
TRBD1,17,.,TRBJ2-7,TRBV4-1,CASSQAGQGNAAYEQYF,TGCGCCAGCAGCCAAGCCGGACAGGGAAATGCAGCCTACGAGCAGTACTTC
.,15,.,TRBJ2-7,TRBV21-1,CASSKGQGRSYEQYF,TGTGCCAGCAGCAAAGGGCAGGGGCGCTCCTACGAGCAGTACTTC
.,14,.,TRBJ1-3,TRBV19,CASTFGGPRNTIYF,TGTGCCAGTACCTTCGGAGGACCTAGAAACACCATATATTTT
.,16,once,TRBJ2-7,TRBV6-5,CASSYSRGGGLNEQYF,TGTGCCAGCAGTTACTCGAGGGGGGGCGGTTTGAACGAGCAGTACTTC
TRBD1,15,.,TRBJ2-7,TRBV6-1,CASSDRQGSSYEQYF,TGTGCCAGCAGTGACCGACAGGGGAGCTCCTACGAGCAGTACTTC
.,14,.,TRBJ2-1,TRBV18,CASSLGADYNEQFF,TGTGCCAGCTCACTGGGGGCTGACTACAATGAGCAGTTCTTC
TRBD1,15,.,TRBJ2-7,TRBV5-8,CASSVPGQGAYEQYF,TGTGCCAGCAGCGTTCCGGGACAGGGGGCATACGAGCAGTACTTC
TRBD1,16,.,TRBJ1-6,TRBV19,CASSLDRGSGNSPLHF,TGTGCCAGTAGCCTCGACAGGGGGTCTGGTAATTCACCCCTCCACTTT
TRBD2,14,.,TRBJ2-1,TRBV7-2,CASTPGRGENEQFF,TGTGCCAGCACCCCCGGGCGGGGGGAAAATGAGCAGTTCTTC
.,15,.,TRBJ2-1,TRBV29-1,CSVEGGRVSYNEQFF,TGCAGCGTTGAAGGAGGGAGAGTGTCCTACAATGAGCAGTTCTTC
.,12,.,TRBJ1-2,TRBV21-1,CANPKTEDGYTF,TGTGCCAACCCCAAGACAGAGGATGGCTACACCTTC
.,15,.,TRBJ2-3,TRBV5-1,CASSLGLGSEDTQYF,TGCGCCAGCAGCCTAGGACTGGGATCAGAAGATACGCAGTATTTT
.,12,few,TRBJ1-2,TRBV28,CASKSLNYGYTF,TGTGCCAGCAAATCACTGAACTATGGCTACACCTTC
.,15,.,TRBJ1-5,TRBV19,CASSKVGGAGQPQHF,TGTGCCAGTAGCAAAGTAGGGGGTGCTGGTCAGCCCCAGCATTTT
.,15,.,TRBJ1-2,TRBV7-8,CASSFGPGVLYGYTF,TGTGCCAGCAGCTTTGGTCCAGGGGTTCTCTATGGCTACACCTTC
TRBD2,17,.,TRBJ2-1,TRBV13,CASSPGTSGSVRNEQFF,TGTGCCAGCAGCCCCGGGACTAGCGGGAGTGTAAGGAATGAGCAGTTCTTC
.,12,.,TRBJ2-1,TRBV15,CATSSEDNEQFF,TGTGCCACCAGCAGTGAGGACAATGAGCAGTTCTTC